These 26 T cell receptor beta chains came from one sample sequenced in a study of identical twins (dated by TCRdb to 2016 to 2018). The method behind the library was 5' RACE. Sequencing instrument: Illumina HiSeq 2000. In TCRdb, the public reads were trimmed at Q25 with fastp and aligned with MiXCR, with productive beta chains retained. Each CDR3 protein appears once, grouped with its most common genes and DNA. Within this sample are about 530,000 distinct CDR3 sequences, with under 25% of them counted one time only. More than 0.4% of the sample is in the top ten clones. These same records also appear under a second study, on yellow fever vaccine responses in identical twins.

The material sequenced was CD4+ T cells sorted from blood. The receptor source for this set is a woman aged 18-29 years in good health.

V gene TRBV5-1 combines with J gene TRBJ2-1; no clear D. The germline V gene has CDR1 SGHRS and CDR2 YFSETQ. The CDR3 has 14 amino acids. Trimming removed 1 base from V and 0 bases from J, with 5 bases in between. CDR3 sequence (DNA): TGCGCCAGCAGCTTGCCTAGCTCCTACAATGAGCAGTTCTTC. Protein: CASSLPSSYNEQFF.

A single count supports this clonotype. The chain is built from TRBV10-3 and TRBJ2-5; 8 bases align to TRBD1. The ends lost 10 bases at V and 5 bases at J; junction bases unmatched: 9. Germline loops: CDR1 ENHRY, CDR2 SYGVKD. The CDR3 covers 13 residues. CDR3 in amino acids: CATTDRGEETQYF. The CDR3 nucleotides read TGTGCCACCACCGACAGGGGTGAGGAGACCCAGTACTTC.

This clonotype has a single count. The chain links TRBV28 to TRBJ2-2, with TRBD1 matching 7 bases. This CDR3 region has 14 residues. The V segment lost 5 bases and the J segment 7 bases; nucleotides outside the gene matches: 7. Per germline, CDR1 MDHEN and CDR2 SYDVKM. The CDR3 reads CASSPGQTHGELFF. The CDR3 DNA is TGTGCCAGCAGTCCGGGACAGACCCACGGGGAGCTGTTTTTT.

This chain joins TRBV6-5 and TRBJ1-6; 8 nucleotides match TRBD1. The ends lost 2 bases at V and 6 bases at J; junction bases unmatched: 6. Germline V lookup: CDR1 MNHEY, CDR2 SVGAGI. This CDR3 contains 16 residues. CDR3 bases: TGTGCCAGCAGTTACCAGGGGGCTTTTCGTAATTCACCCCTCCACTTT. Translating gives CASSYQGAFRNSPLHF.

This rearrangement joins TRBV20-1 to TRBJ2-5; TRBD2 matches at 14 bases. The germline V gene encodes CDR1 DFQATT and CDR2 SNEGSKA (reference sequence). The CDR3 is 17 amino acids. V trimming: 0 bases; J trimming: 4 bases; junction bases outside the gene matches: 7. The CDR3 reads CSARERLAGGLVETQYF. In DNA, the CDR3 is TGCAGTGCTAGAGAGAGACTAGCGGGAGGGTTGGTAGAGACCCAGTACTTC.

This sequence joins TRBV10-3 and TRBJ2-5; possible D gene TRBD1, 6 bases. The CDR3 has 12 residues. Germline CDR1 ENHRY, CDR2 SYGVKD. The V end was cut by 5 bases, the J end by 4 bases, with 8 bases between. The DNA for the CDR3 is TGTGCCATCAGTAAAGGGGGAGAGACCCAGTACTTC. Translation gives CAISKGGETQYF.

This chain uses TRBV7-8 with TRBJ2-5; D gene uncertain. Looked up from germline, CDR1 is SGHVS and CDR2 is FQNEAQ. The CDR3 covers 14 residues. V lost 5 bases, J lost 1 base, and 11 bases lay in between. The CDR3 nucleotides are TGTGCCAGCAGCCTACCGACGGTCCAAGAGACCCAGTACTTC. Translated: CASSLPTVQETQYF.

The chain has TRBV7-2 and TRBJ2-1, with a weak D call TRBD2 (5 bases). Germline loops: CDR1 SGHTA, CDR2 FQGNSA. There are 16 residues in the CDR3. With 6 bases removed from V and 0 bases from J, the gap between germline ends came to 15 bases. The CDR3 loop is CASSQTSGGSYNEQFF. CDR3 DNA: TGTGCCAGCAGTCAAACCTCAGGAGGCTCCTACAATGAGCAGTTCTTC.

There are a few counts of this clonotype. The chain is built from TRBV12-3 or TRBV12-4 and TRBJ2-5, with a possible D match to TRBD1 (6 bases). V lost 5 bases to trimming and J lost 4 bases, with 14 bases between them. CDR3 size: 14 residues. The CDR3 here is CASSTGSFGETQYF. The CDR3 nucleotides read TGTGCCAGCAGTACAGGGTCCTTTGGAGAGACCCAGTACTTC.

The gene calls are TRBV6-5 and TRBJ2-2; no definite D call. Between the trimmed V and J ends, which lost 2 bases and 4 bases, there was a span of 5 bases. Germline loops: CDR1 MNHEY, CDR2 SVGAGI. The CDR3 extends over 13 amino acids. As DNA, the CDR3 is TGTGCCAGCAGTTACAGTTTCACCGGGGAGCTGTTTTTT. Protein product: CASSYSFTGELFF.

This clonotype was recorded a few times. V usage is TRBV12-3 or TRBV12-4 and J usage is TRBJ2-5, with D perhaps assigned TRBD1 or TRBD2 (5 bases each). This CDR3 spans 14 amino acids. V lost 6 bases and J 7 bases, leaving 18 bases between the germline ends. CDR3: CASSSGPTEGTQYF. Written as DNA, the CDR3 is TGTGCCAGCAGCTCGGGACCCACAGAGGGGACCCAGTACTTC.

The chain has TRBV3-1 and TRBJ2-7; tentatively, D is TRBD1 (6 bases). This CDR3 has 15 amino acids. Trimming took off 0 bases at V and 3 bases at J, with 12 bases between the two ends. Germline V gene data show CDR1 as LGHDT and CDR2 as YNNKEL (reference sequence). The CDR3 loop is CASSQEVQGFYEQYF. The CDR3, as DNA: TGTGCCAGCAGCCAAGAGGTACAGGGCTTCTACGAGCAGTACTTC.

The table lists this clonotype with a few counts. V gene TRBV12-3 or TRBV12-4 combines with J gene TRBJ2-1; no definite D call. The CDR3 runs 15 residues. V was pared by 6 bases and J by 5 bases, with 17 bases between. CDR3 in amino acids: CASSPRWGSDNEQFF. The DNA of the CDR3 is TGTGCCAGCAGCCCTCGGTGGGGATCCGACAATGAGCAGTTCTTC.

V is TRBV18 and J is TRBJ2-3; no clear D gene. Germline CDR1 reads KGHSH; CDR2 reads LQKENI. The CDR3 sequence is 16 residues long. Trimming stripped 0 bases from V and 1 base from J, with 11 bases between. The CDR3 region is CASSPPVVGGTDTQYF. CDR3 sequence (DNA): TGTGCCAGCTCACCACCAGTAGTTGGTGGCACAGATACGCAGTATTTT. Looking up the rest from reference TRBV18 and TRBJ2-3 gives the full variable domain: NAGVMQNPRHLVRRRGQEARLRCSPMKGHSHVYWYRQLPEEGLKFMVYLQKENIIDESGMPKERFSAEFPKEGPSILRIQQVVRGDSAAYFCASSPPVVGGTDTQYFGPGTRLTVL.

This chain uses TRBV12-3 or TRBV12-4 with TRBJ2-2; TRBD1 matches 11 bases. CDR3 length: 15 residues. V was clipped by 4 bases and J by 5 bases; unmatched bases: 3. CDR3 sequence reads: CASSWGQGGTGELFF. CDR3 nucleotide sequence: TGTGCCAGCAGTTGGGGACAGGGGGGAACCGGGGAGCTGTTTTTT.

This rearrangement joins TRBV9 to TRBJ2-1, with no clear D. The length of the CDR3 is 14 residues. The germline V and J ends were trimmed by 0 bases and 4 bases, with 8 bases remaining between them. The germline CDR1 and CDR2 sequences are SGDLS and YYNGEE. The DNA of the CDR3 is TGTGCCAGCAGCGTAGCAGAGAGATACAATGAGCAGTTCTTC. The encoded protein is CASSVAERYNEQFF. The full variable domain, rest sourced from reference TRBV9 and TRBJ2-1, is DSGVTQTPKHLITATGQRVTLRCSPRSGDLSVYWYQQSLDQGLQFLIQYYNGEERAKGNILERFSAQQFPDLHSELNLSSLELGDSALYFCASSVAERYNEQFFGPGTRLTVL.

V gene TRBV12-3 or TRBV12-4 combines with J gene TRBJ1-6; D remains ambiguous. The V end was cut by 3 bases, the J end by 0 bases, with 6 bases between. CDR3 length: 15 amino acids. The CDR3 region is CASSFSSSYNSPLHF. CDR3 DNA: TGTGCCAGCAGTTTCTCAAGCTCCTATAATTCACCCCTCCACTTT.

The rearrangement joins TRBV28 to TRBJ2-5, with D perhaps given as TRBD1 or TRBD2 (6 bases each). The germline V gene encodes CDR1 MDHEN and CDR2 SYDVKM. V was shortened by 5 bases and J by 5 bases, with 18 bases between the two germline ends. CDR3 size: 15 residues. CDR3 nucleotides: TGTGCCAGCAGTAAACAGGGACTCCGGGAGGAGACCCAGTACTTC. Its protein is CASSKQGLREETQYF.

The chain employs TRBV20-1 and TRBJ2-1; 11 bases match TRBD2. V shed 5 bases, J shed 8 bases, and the junction held 11 bases outside the gene matches. Looked up from germline, CDR1 is DFQATT and CDR2 is SNEGSKA (reference sequence). This CDR3 region has 15 residues. The CDR3 DNA follows: TGCAGTGCTCGCTCACTTAGCGGGAGGGGAGATGAGCAGTTCTTC. Translation gives CSARSLSGRGDEQFF.

The V call is TRBV20-1, the J call TRBJ1-2; the D is unclear. Looked up from germline, CDR1 is DFQATT and CDR2 is SNEGSKA (reference sequence). Trimming stripped 6 bases from V and 2 bases from J, with 13 bases between. The CDR3 contains 13 residues. CDR3 in amino acids: CSASTRGNYGYTF. In DNA form, the CDR3 reads TGCAGTGCCAGCACCCGAGGGAACTATGGCTACACCTTC.

The chain has TRBV24-1 and TRBJ2-5, with D maybe TRBD2 (6 bases). Trimming cost V 4 bases and J 4 bases, with 18 bases left between them. Germline-derived CDR1 and CDR2 are KGHDR and SFDVKD. This CDR3 is built from 16 residues. CDR3 coding DNA: TGTGCCACCAGTGAACCCTCGGAGGGCCTGTTAGAGACCCAGTACTTC. This gives the protein CATSEPSEGLLETQYF.

The chain uses TRBV4-1 and TRBJ2-2; the D is unclear. This CDR3 has 14 residues. V was pared by 2 bases and J by 8 bases, with 12 bases between. Germline V CDR1 and CDR2: MGHRA, YSYEKL. The CDR3 here is CASSQIPLEGELFF. The CDR3 DNA reads TGCGCCAGCAGCCAAATCCCGCTTGAAGGGGAGCTGTTTTTT.

Regarding this clonotype: This may be a read error: a much more frequent sequence differs by one nucleotide. The chain employs TRBV5-1 and TRBJ2-2; no definite D call. The CDR3 is 13 residues long. Germline lookup yields CDR1 SGHRS and CDR2 YFSETQ. The CDR3 nucleotides read TGCGCCAACAGCTTCGTCCCTGAGGGGGAGCTGTTTTTT. It yields the protein CANSFVPEGELFF.

This clonotype was found a few times. The chain carries TRBV5-5 and TRBJ2-2; TRBD1 matches at 8 bases. Germline CDR1 is SGHKS and CDR2 is YYEKEE (reference sequence). J was trimmed by 4 bases and V by 0 bases; bases with no gene match: 5. This CDR3 comprises 16 residues. In nucleotides, the CDR3 is TGTGCCAGCAGCTTGGTAGTGACAGGGGCCACCGGGGAGCTGTTTTTT. Its translation is CASSLVVTGATGELFF.

The chain is built from TRBV3-1 and TRBJ2-3; 7 bases align to TRBD2. This CDR3 has 16 amino acids. Unmatched junction bases numbered 10, after V lost 7 bases and J lost 0 bases. Germline V gene data show CDR1 as LGHDT and CDR2 as YNNKEL (reference sequence). The CDR3 nucleotides are TGTGCCAGCAAGATGAGCGGGAAAGGAAGCACAGATACGCAGTATTTT. This encodes CASKMSGKGSTDTQYF.

The table lists this clonotype with a few counts. The CDR3 DNA reads as TGTGCCAGCAGCAAAGACCCGAGCTTTGGGAACGTCTCCTACAATGAGCAGTTCTTC. It translates to CASSKDPSFGNVSYNEQFF. The rearrangement joins TRBV21-1 to TRBJ2-1. TRBV21-1 is recorded as a pseudogene. CDR3 length: 19 amino acids.